The 20 T cell receptor beta chains reported below all come from one sample, sequenced in a study of cytomegalovirus exposure and HLA in healthy donors. 60 Vbeta and 13 Jbeta primers were used in PCR. Sequencing was performed with immunoSEQ multiplex PCR; in TCRdb, only in-frame clones are kept and a portion is missing. The data show 60,000 to 90,000 clones, and the top ten clones hold roughly 5.2%. Input material: PBMCs. These receptors were collected from a woman in her thirties or forties in good health and CMV-seropositive.

V is TRBV6-1 and J is TRBJ2-4; D gene unclear. The CDR3 has 18 residues. With 1 base removed from V and 0 bases from J, the gap between germline ends came to 16 bases. CDR1 and CDR2 from the germline V gene are MNHNS and SASEGT. The CDR3 protein is CASSEVMEQILAKNIQYF. CDR3 in DNA: TGTGCCAGCAGTGAAGTAATGGAACAGATCCTAGCCAAAAACATTCAGTACTTC.

The chain joins TRBV27 to TRBJ2-7, with D unresolved. Trimming stripped 3 bases from V and 0 bases from J, with 15 bases between. Germline-derived CDR1 and CDR2 are MNHEY and SMNVEV (reference sequence). The CDR3 covers 16 residues. The chain's CDR3 is CASSFLSSSFSYEQYF. The CDR3 nucleotides read TGTGCCAGCAGTTTTTTATCGAGTTCGTTCTCCTACGAGCAGTACTTC.

This chain uses TRBV19 with TRBJ1-4; D is possibly TRBD1 (5 bases). Germline values: CDR1 LNHDA, CDR2 SQIVND (reference sequence). Trimming took off 3 bases at V and 5 bases at J, with 13 bases between the two ends. The CDR3 covers 15 residues. Here the CDR3 reads CASSIYGGENEKLFF. In DNA form, the CDR3 reads TGTGCCAGTAGTATCTACGGAGGGGAGAATGAAAAACTGTTTTTT.

The chain combines TRBV2 with TRBJ2-7; the match to TRBD2 covers 9 bases. CDR1 is SNHLY, CDR2 FYNNEI, per germline. Losses at the gene ends were 6 bases for V and 0 bases for J; bases not matched to a gene: 3. The CDR3 runs to 14 residues. The CDR3 sequence is CASRLAGSSYEQYF. As DNA, the CDR3 is TGTGCCAGCAGACTAGCGGGCTCCTCCTACGAGCAGTACTTC.

The chain combines TRBV4-2 with TRBJ1-6; maybe TRBD1 (6 bases). This CDR3 comprises 13 residues. V shed 6 bases and J shed 7 bases, with 10 bases lying between them. CDR1 and CDR2 (germline): LGHNA, YNFKEQ. This chain's CDR3 is CASREQGNSPLHF. The CDR3 DNA sequence: TGTGCCAGCAGGGAACAGGGAAATTCACCCCTCCACTTT.

The gene calls are TRBV19 and TRBJ2-2; TRBD1 matches at 7 bases. The V gene's germline CDR1 is LNHDA and CDR2 SQIVND (reference sequence). This CDR3 is 17 amino acids long. Unmatched junction bases numbered 13, after V lost 8 bases and J lost 1 base. CDR3: CASLGVQGQGNTGELFF. CDR3 coding DNA: TGTGCCAGTCTAGGGGTACAGGGGCAAGGGAACACCGGGGAGCTGTTTTTT. Based on the CDR3 plus reference TRBV19 and TRBJ2-2, the full variable domain is DGGITQSPKYLFRKEGQNVTLSCEQNLNHDAMYWYRQDPGQGLRLIYYSQIVNDFQKGDIAEGYSVSREKKESFPLTVTSAQKNPTAFYLCASLGVQGQGNTGELFFGEGSRLTVL.

This sequence joins TRBV5-1 and TRBJ2-7, with 9 bases identical to TRBD1. Germline V gene sequence: CDR1 SGHRS, CDR2 YFSETQ. CDR3 length: 16 amino acids. V gave up 0 bases and J gave up 0 bases; unmatched junction bases: 4. The chain's CDR3 is CASSLEGQGYSYEQYF. In nucleotides, the CDR3 is TGCGCCAGCAGCTTGGAGGGACAGGGATACTCCTACGAGCAGTACTTC.

V is TRBV5-1 and J is TRBJ2-7, with TRBD1 identical over 9 bases. CDR3 length: 14 residues. V shed 4 bases and J 3 bases; nucleotides not matched to a gene: 5. In germline, CDR1 is SGHRS, CDR2 YFSETQ. CDR3 in amino acids: CASSPGTGSYEQYF. The CDR3 DNA is TGCGCCAGCAGCCCCGGGACAGGGAGCTACGAGCAGTACTTC.

J is TRBJ1-5 and V is TRBV28, with 10 bases matching TRBD1. This CDR3 contains 18 residues. J lost 4 bases, V lost 1 base, and 10 bases had no gene match. Germline CDR1 and CDR2: MDHEN and SYDVKM. The CDR3 DNA follows: TGTGCCAGCAGTTTATTGGGCCTCCGGACAGGGGGGAATCAGCCCCAGCATTTT. As protein: CASSLLGLRTGGNQPQHF.

The chain recombines TRBV6-5 with TRBJ1-5; perhaps TRBD1 as D (5 bases). Per the germline V gene, CDR1 is MNHEY and CDR2 is SVGAGI. The CDR3 length is 15 residues. Trimming shortened V by 4 bases and J by 4 bases, and 14 bases separated the two germline ends. CDR3 region: CASSSGRRENQPQHF. The CDR3 nucleotides are TGTGCCAGCAGTTCGGGACGGAGGGAAAATCAGCCCCAGCATTTT.

The V call is TRBV6-5, the J call TRBJ2-2; D perhaps matches TRBD1 (6 bases). The CDR3 has 16 amino acids. V was cut by 0 bases and J by 6 bases, with 14 bases left in between. CDR1 and CDR2 (germline): MNHEY, SVGAGI. The CDR3 loop is CASSYSIPEGAGELFF. The CDR3 DNA reads as TGTGCCAGCAGTTACTCGATTCCTGAGGGGGCCGGGGAGCTGTTTTTT.

The chain uses TRBV4-2 and TRBJ1-3, with 8 bases aligning to TRBD1. Per germline, CDR1 LGHNA and CDR2 YNFKEQ. The CDR3 has 15 amino acids. V lost 4 bases, J lost 6 bases, and 8 bases stayed unmatched. CDR3 in DNA: TGTGCCAGCAGCCCCCCTGGCCAGGGGGCAAACACCATATATTTT. This sequence encodes CASSPPGQGANTIYF.

The rearrangement joins TRBV5-1 to TRBJ2-1; 14 bases match TRBD2. CDR1 and CDR2 (germline): SGHRS, YFSETQ. J was trimmed by 7 bases and V by 4 bases; bases with no gene match: 7. The CDR3 extends over 16 amino acids. The CDR3: CASSATGTSGGNEQFF. CDR3 in DNA: TGCGCCAGCAGCGCAACCGGGACTAGCGGGGGTAATGAGCAGTTCTTC.

The chain couples TRBV10-3 to TRBJ1-3, with D perhaps matching TRBD1 (5 bases). This CDR3 region has 13 residues. Germline V gives CDR1 ENHRY, CDR2 SYGVKD. V lost 10 bases and J 4 bases, leaving 14 bases between the germline ends. CDR3 in amino acids: CANRQTLGNTIYF. The CDR3 DNA follows: TGTGCCAACCGACAGACCCTAGGAAACACCATATATTTT.

The J gene is TRBJ1-5, the V gene TRBV7-8; D unclear. V was shortened by 3 bases and J by 1 base, with 7 bases between the two germline ends. Per the germline V gene, CDR1 is SGHVS and CDR2 is FQNEAQ. The CDR3 is 14 amino acids. The CDR3 nucleotides read TGTGCCAGCAGCTTTCTCGGGAGCAATCAGCCCCAGCATTTT. Its translation: CASSFLGSNQPQHF.

The gene calls are TRBV7-9 and TRBJ1-2, with 7 positions matching TRBD1. Trimming at V came to 5 bases and at J to 2 bases, leaving 17 bases not matched to a gene. The CDR3 sequence is 18 residues long. Germline V gives CDR1 SEHNR, CDR2 FQNEAQ (reference sequence). CDR3 region: CASSVQGKPGGRNYGYTF. CDR3 coding DNA: TGTGCCAGCAGCGTACAAGGGAAGCCAGGGGGGAGGAACTATGGCTACACCTTC.

The V gene is TRBV5-8, the J gene TRBJ2-3; 10 bases are a match to TRBD2. Trimming cost V 1 base and J 5 bases; bases outside gene matches: 4. Germline assignment: CDR1 SGHTS and CDR2 YDEGEE. The CDR3 has 15 residues. The chain's CDR3 is CASSLTSGKKDTQYF. CDR3 nucleotides: TGTGCCAGCAGCTTGACTAGCGGGAAAAAAGATACGCAGTATTTT. The complete variable domain, with remaining parts taken from reference TRBV5-8 and TRBJ2-3, reads EAGVTQSPTHLIKTRGQQATLRCSPISGHTSVYWYQQALGLGLQFLLWYDEGEERNRGNFPPRFSGRQFPNYSSELNVNALELEDSALYLCASSLTSGKKDTQYFGPGTRLTVL.

This rearrangement joins TRBV5-1 to TRBJ2-7; 8 nucleotides agree with TRBD1. The germline V gene encodes CDR1 SGHRS and CDR2 YFSETQ. J lost 6 bases, V lost 3 bases, and 17 bases had no gene match. The CDR3 is 17 amino acids. The CDR3 DNA reads TGCGCCAGCAGCTCCGGAGATGCAGGGGGCATAGGGCCCGAGCAGTACTTC. It is translated as CASSSGDAGGIGPEQYF. Combining the CDR3 with reference TRBV5-1 and TRBJ2-7 gives the whole variable domain KAGVTQTPRYLIKTRGQQVTLSCSPISGHRSVSWYQQTPGQGLQFLFEYFSETQRNKGNFPGRFSGRQFSNSRSEMNVSTLELGDSALYLCASSSGDAGGIGPEQYFGPGTRLTVT.

The chain has TRBV5-4 and TRBJ2-1; 11 nucleotides line up with TRBD2. Per germline, CDR1 SGHNT and CDR2 YYREEE (reference sequence). There are 16 residues in the CDR3. J lost 7 bases, V lost 4 bases, and 10 bases had no gene match. In DNA, the CDR3 is TGTGCCAGCAGCCGTAGCGGGAGGGCAGATCGGAATGAGCAGTTCTTC. This translates into CASSRSGRADRNEQFF. Looking up the rest from reference TRBV5-4 and TRBJ2-1 gives the full variable domain: ETGVTQSPTHLIKTRGQQVTLRCSSQSGHNTVSWYQQALGQGPQFIFQYYREEENGRGNFPPRFSGLQFPNYSSELNVNALELDDSALYLCASSRSGRADRNEQFFGPGTRLTVL.

The gene calls are TRBV5-1 and TRBJ2-1; TRBD1 matches 10 bases. Trimming took 1 base from V and 3 from J; bases not matched to a gene: 7. CDR1 and CDR2 from the germline V gene are SGHRS and YFSETQ. The CDR3 totals 17 residues. In DNA, the CDR3 is TGCGCCAGCAGCTTGTGGGGGACAGGGGAACTCTACAATGAGCAGTTCTTC. It yields the protein CASSLWGTGELYNEQFF.